This T cell receptor (beta chain) was captured in a study of OX40 agonist ivuxolimab in advanced cancers. Looking at the study overall: Ivuxolimab, which is an agonistic anti-OX40 (CD134) antibody, was administered to the patients. At 0.01 to 10 mg/kg, ivuxolimab was administered intravenously to patients every 2 weeks. Enrolled patients in dose escalation had cancers that were hepatocellular carcinoma, melanoma, renal cell or head and neck cancer. Three patients showed partial responses: one hepatocellular carcinoma and two cutaneous melanoma cases.

The protocol was immunoSEQ multiplex PCR, while the TCRdb copy is restricted to in-frame clones and leaves out a portion. The sample lists roughly 100,000 clones, 85% to 95% occurring once. The germline CDR1 and CDR2 sequences are DFQATT and SNEGSKA (reference sequence). The V end lost 5 bases, the J end lost 10 bases, and 8 bases lay between the germline ends. CDR3 length equals 9 residues. The origin of this receptor is an adult with an advanced solid tumor such as melanoma, head and neck, liver or kidney cancer. The chain combines TRBV20-1 with TRBJ2-5; D perhaps matches TRBD1 (6 bases). The sample here was CD4+ or CD8+ T cells sorted from blood, taken in a trial of the OX40 agonist ivuxolimab. CDR3 DNA sequence: TGCAGTGCTGAGGGGGTCCAGTACTTC. As protein: CSAEGVQYF.